These 6 T cell receptor beta chains were sequenced from one sample in a study of OX40 agonist ivuxolimab in advanced cancers. The receptor library was made with the immunoSEQ multiplex PCR assay. As stored in TCRdb, this immuneACCESS dataset retains in-frame rearrangements with V and J assigned. A fraction of the clones does not appear; measured against another copy, unresolved V genes explain less than half of the discrepancy, and the remainder lacks a known reason. For this sample the table gives some 90,000 clones, of which roughly 89% were detected only once. Around 1.5% of the sample is taken by the ten largest. The sequencing here drew on CD4+ or CD8+ T cells sorted from blood, taken in a trial of the OX40 agonist ivuxolimab. The source is an adult with an advanced solid tumor such as melanoma, head and neck, liver or kidney cancer.

V and J are TRBV2 and TRBJ2-3; 8 bases line up with TRBD2. This CDR3 spans 17 amino acids. V lost 6 bases to trimming and J lost 3 bases; unmatched junction nucleotides: 14. Per germline, CDR1 SNHLY and CDR2 FYNNEI. CDR3: CASRKAGAVFGTDTQYF. In DNA form, the CDR3 reads TGTGCCAGCAGGAAAGCGGGAGCGGTATTTGGTACAGATACGCAGTATTTT.

The V gene is TRBV18, the J gene TRBJ2-5; D gene unclear. Trimming cost V 3 bases and J 4 bases, with 9 bases left between them. The CDR3 loop spans 13 amino acids. Germline V lookup: CDR1 KGHSH, CDR2 LQKENI. The CDR3: CASSPGIGETQYF. CDR3 sequence (DNA): TGTGCCAGCTCACCGGGCATAGGAGAGACCCAGTACTTC.

CDR3 DNA: TGTGCCAGCTCATACGGGACAGAATCCTACGAGCAGTACTTC. Encoded protein: CASSYGTESYEQYF. V gene TRBV18 combines with J gene TRBJ2-7; 7 positions agree with TRBD1. The CDR3 contains 14 residues. J lost 1 base, V lost 5 bases, and 5 bases had no gene match. CDR1 and CDR2 from the germline V gene are KGHSH and LQKENI. Full variable domain (missing parts from reference TRBV18 and TRBJ2-7): NAGVMQNPRHLVRRRGQEARLRCSPMKGHSHVYWYRQLPEEGLKFMVYLQKENIIDESGMPKERFSAEFPKEGPSILRIQQVVRGDSAAYFCASSYGTESYEQYFGPGTRLTVT.

This sequence joins TRBV6-5 and TRBJ1-1; no clear D gene. Trimming took off 0 bases at V and 1 base at J, with 9 bases between the two ends. CDR1 and CDR2 (germline): MNHEY, SVGAGI. There are 15 residues in the CDR3. CDR3 region: CASSYSFAGNTEAFF. The CDR3 bases are TGTGCCAGCAGTTACTCGTTTGCGGGGAACACTGAAGCTTTCTTT.

This chain links TRBV28 with TRBJ2-5; 7 bases agree with TRBD1. CDR3 length: 14 amino acids. Germline values: CDR1 MDHEN, CDR2 SYDVKM. V lost 8 bases to trimming and J lost 1 base; unmatched junction nucleotides: 7. This chain's CDR3 is CASGSRTGQETQYF. The CDR3 DNA reads TGTGCCAGCGGATCTAGGACAGGCCAAGAGACCCAGTACTTC.

This chain joins TRBV4-1 and TRBJ2-3, with D possibly being TRBD1 (5 bases). Trimming took 1 base from V and 2 from J, leaving 13 bases between them. This CDR3 comprises 16 residues. Germline values: CDR1 MGHRA, CDR2 YSYEKL. The CDR3 loop is CASSQVARGSTDTQYF. CDR3 sequence (DNA): TGCGCCAGCAGCCAAGTGGCTAGGGGTTCCACAGATACGCAGTATTTT.